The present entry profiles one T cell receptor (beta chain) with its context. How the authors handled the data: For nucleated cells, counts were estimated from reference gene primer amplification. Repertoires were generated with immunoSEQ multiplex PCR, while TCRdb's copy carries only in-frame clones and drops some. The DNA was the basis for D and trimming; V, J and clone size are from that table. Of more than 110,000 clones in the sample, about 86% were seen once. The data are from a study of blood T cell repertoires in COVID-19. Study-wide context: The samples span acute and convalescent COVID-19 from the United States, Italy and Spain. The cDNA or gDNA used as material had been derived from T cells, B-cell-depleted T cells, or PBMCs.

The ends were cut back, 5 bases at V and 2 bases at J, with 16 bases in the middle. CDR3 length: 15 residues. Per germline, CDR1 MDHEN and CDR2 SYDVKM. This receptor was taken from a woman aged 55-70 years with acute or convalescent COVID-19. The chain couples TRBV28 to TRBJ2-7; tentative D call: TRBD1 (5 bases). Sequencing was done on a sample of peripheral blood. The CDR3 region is CASSPHQGTTYEQYF. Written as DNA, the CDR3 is TGTGCCAGCAGTCCACATCAGGGTACCACCTACGAGCAGTACTTC. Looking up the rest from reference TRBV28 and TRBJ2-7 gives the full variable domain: DVKVTQSSRYLVKRTGEKVFLECVQDMDHENMFWYRQDPGLGLRLIYFSYDVKMKEKGDIPEGYSVSREKKERFSLILESASTNQTSMYLCASSPHQGTTYEQYFGPGTRLTVT.